The 8 T cell receptor beta chains listed next were all sequenced from one sample in a study of cytomegalovirus exposure and HLA in healthy donors. Data came from immunoSEQ multiplex PCR; TCRdb stores just in-frame clones and leaves some out. The table has 200,000 or so clones, 80% to 90% seen once. Input material: PBMCs. These receptors originate from a woman aged 30 to 39 in good health and CMV-seropositive.

The rearrangement uses TRBV2 and TRBJ1-2, with a possible D match to TRBD1 (5 bases). Per the germline V gene, CDR1 is SNHLY and CDR2 is FYNNEI. V lost 2 bases to trimming and J lost 4 bases, with 17 bases between them. The CDR3 sequence is 16 residues long. CDR3 protein: CASSEKGPGMAYGYTF. CDR3 in DNA: TGTGCCAGCAGTGAAAAGGGGCCAGGGATGGCCTATGGCTACACCTTC.

J is TRBJ2-7 and V is TRBV11-1, with D maybe TRBD2 (5 bases). V lost 4 bases and J 0 bases, leaving 16 bases between the germline ends. The germline V gene encodes CDR1 SGHAT and CDR2 FQDESV (reference sequence). The CDR3 loop spans 16 amino acids. The CDR3 DNA follows: TGTGCCAGCAGCTCTCCAGCTAGGAGGAGCTCCTACGAGCAGTACTTC. Its translation is CASSSPARRSSYEQYF.

J is TRBJ1-1 and V is TRBV15; D is unresolved. CDR3 length: 14 residues. The germline V gene encodes CDR1 LNHNV and CDR2 YYDKDF (reference sequence). V lost 0 bases, J lost 3 bases, and 8 bases lay in between. The CDR3 DNA sequence: TGTGCCACCAGCAGAGAGGCCCGGGACACTGAAGCTTTCTTT. Translating it yields CATSREARDTEAFF.

The chain combines TRBV30 with TRBJ2-2, with D unclear. The CDR3 length is 13 residues. CDR1 and CDR2 from the germline V gene are GTSNPN and SVGIG (reference sequence). V dropped 0 bases and J dropped 4 bases, with 6 bases sitting between them. The CDR3 loop is CAWSVLVTGELFF. The CDR3 DNA follows: TGTGCCTGGAGTGTACTGGTCACCGGGGAGCTGTTTTTT.

CDR3 nucleotides: TGCGCCAGCAGCCCCTTTAATGCGAACACCGGGGAGCTGTTTTTT. This gives the protein CASSPFNANTGELFF. The gene calls are TRBV5-1 and TRBJ2-2; the D is unclear. This CDR3 comprises 15 residues. V lost 4 bases to trimming and J lost 0 bases, with 10 bases between them. CDR1 is SGHRS and CDR2 is YFSETQ in the germline V gene.

The chain couples TRBV28 to TRBJ2-7; 11 bases map to TRBD1. CDR1 and CDR2 (germline): MDHEN, SYDVKM. The CDR3 has 14 residues. J lost 3 bases, V lost 5 bases, and 3 bases had no gene match. CDR3 region: CASSRGTGGYEQYF. CDR3 nucleotide sequence: TGTGCCAGCAGTAGGGGGACAGGGGGCTACGAGCAGTACTTC.

The chain has TRBV10-1 and TRBJ2-7, with D possibly TRBD2 on 5 matching bases. V lost 2 bases to trimming and J lost 5 bases, with 10 bases between them. The germline CDR1 and CDR2 sequences are WNHNN and SYGVQD (reference sequence). CDR3 length: 13 residues. For the CDR3, the DNA is TGCGCCAGCAGTGAGACGGGAATAAACGAGCAGTACTTC. Amino acid sequence: CASSETGINEQYF.

The table lists this clone with a count of one. The V call is TRBV15, the J call TRBJ1-5, with 7 positions matching TRBD1. Germline CDR1 and CDR2: LNHNV and YYDKDF (reference sequence). The trim removed 8 bases at V and 4 bases at J, leaving 2 bases unmatched. The CDR3 spans 12 residues. Written as DNA, the CDR3 is TGTGCCACCGGGACAGTGAATCAGCCCCAGCATTTT. Its protein product is CATGTVNQPQHF. Together with reference TRBV15 and TRBJ1-5, the CDR3 gives the full variable domain: DAMVIQNPRYQVTQFGKPVTLSCSQTLNHNVMYWYQQKSSQAPKLLFHYYDKDFNNEADTPDNFQSRRPNTSFCFLDIRSPGLGDTAMYLCATGTVNQPQHFGDGTRLSIL.